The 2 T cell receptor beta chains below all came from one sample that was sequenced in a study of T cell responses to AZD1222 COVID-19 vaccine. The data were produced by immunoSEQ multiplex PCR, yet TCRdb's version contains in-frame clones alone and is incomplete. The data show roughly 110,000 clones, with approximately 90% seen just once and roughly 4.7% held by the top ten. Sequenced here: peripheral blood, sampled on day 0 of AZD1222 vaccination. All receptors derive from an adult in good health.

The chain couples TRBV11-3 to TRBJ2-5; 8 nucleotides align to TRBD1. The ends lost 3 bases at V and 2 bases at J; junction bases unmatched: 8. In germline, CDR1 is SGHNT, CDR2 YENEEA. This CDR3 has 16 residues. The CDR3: CASSFSGTGKQETQYF. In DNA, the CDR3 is TGTGCCAGCAGCTTTTCCGGGACAGGAAAACAAGAGACCCAGTACTTC. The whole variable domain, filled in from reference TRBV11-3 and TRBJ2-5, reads EAGVVQSPRYKIIEKKQPVAFWCNPISGHNTLYWYLQNLGQGPELLIRYENEEAVDDSQLPKDRFSAERLKGVDSTLKIQPAELGDSAVYLCASSFSGTGKQETQYFGPGTRLLVL.

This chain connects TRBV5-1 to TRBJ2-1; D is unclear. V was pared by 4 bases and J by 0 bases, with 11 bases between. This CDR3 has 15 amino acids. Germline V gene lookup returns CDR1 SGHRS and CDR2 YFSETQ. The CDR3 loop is CASSPLRDSYNEQFF. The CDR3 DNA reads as TGCGCCAGCAGCCCCTTAAGGGACTCCTACAATGAGCAGTTCTTC.